These 16 T cell receptor beta chains came from one sample sequenced in a study of blood T cell repertoires in COVID-19. Only in-frame clones appear in the TCRdb table, and some are missing; sequencing was by immunoSEQ multiplex PCR. Here the sample spans 180,000 or so clones, approximately 82% being singletons. The sample was PBMCs or T cells enriched from blood (not recorded which). The receptor set was obtained from a man aged 45-65 years who had recovered from COVID-19.

This clone was seen only a few times. The rearrangement uses TRBV5-4 and TRBJ2-7, with D possibly TRBD1 on 5 matching bases. V gave up 0 bases and J gave up 4 bases, with 8 bases separating them. The length of the CDR3 is 13 residues. From germline, CDR1 is SGHNT and CDR2 YYREEE (reference sequence). The CDR3: CASSLEGVYEQYF. In DNA, the CDR3 is TGTGCCAGCAGCTTGGAAGGGGTTTACGAGCAGTACTTC.

The V call is TRBV7-9, the J call TRBJ2-5, with D possibly being TRBD2 (5 bases). V was trimmed by 1 base and J by 4 bases, leaving 16 bases between them. CDR1 and CDR2 from the germline V gene are SEHNR and FQNEAQ (reference sequence). This CDR3 has 16 residues. CDR3 nucleotides: TGTGCCAGCAGCTTAGTCGGAGGTGTGATAGCAGAGACCCAGTACTTC. It translates to CASSLVGGVIAETQYF.

The CDR3 sequence is CASSPRDRAYEQYF. The CDR3 DNA reads TGTGCCAGCAGCCCCCGGGACAGGGCCTACGAGCAGTACTTC. V and J are TRBV7-9 and TRBJ2-7; 9 nucleotides match TRBD1. Germline CDR1 is SEHNR and CDR2 is FQNEAQ (reference sequence). The CDR3 runs to 14 residues. With 5 bases clipped from V and 2 bases from J, the junction kept 4 bases outside the gene matches.

This clone was detected many times. V usage is TRBV4-2 and J usage is TRBJ2-1, with 8 bases identical to TRBD2. Germline trimming cut 4 bases from V and 1 base from J; bases unmatched to any gene: 3. The CDR3 spans 15 residues. The germline gives CDR1 LGHNA, CDR2 YNFKEQ. DNA of the CDR3: TGTGCCAGCAGCCCTTTAGCGGGATCCTACAATGAGCAGTTCTTC. This encodes CASSPLAGSYNEQFF.

The chain uses TRBV5-1 and TRBJ1-1; the D is unclear. CDR1 and CDR2 (germline): SGHRS, YFSETQ. The CDR3 has 17 residues. Trimming pared 7 bases from V and 3 bases from J, leaving 25 bases between. The CDR3 DNA reads TGCGCCAGCTATCACCCACGGGGAAACAGTCAGGACACTGAAGCTTTCTTT. Protein sequence: CASYHPRGNSQDTEAFF.

The chain couples TRBV19 to TRBJ1-1, with D uncertain. Trimming removed 3 bases at V and 1 base at J, with 6 bases between. The germline V gene has CDR1 LNHDA and CDR2 SQIVND (reference sequence). CDR3 length: 13 residues. The CDR3 loop reads CASSILPNTEAFF. DNA of the CDR3: TGTGCCAGTAGTATCCTACCGAACACTGAAGCTTTCTTT. The full variable domain, rest sourced from reference TRBV19 and TRBJ1-1, is DGGITQSPKYLFRKEGQNVTLSCEQNLNHDAMYWYRQDPGQGLRLIYYSQIVNDFQKGDIAEGYSVSREKKESFPLTVTSAQKNPTAFYLCASSILPNTEAFFGQGTRLTVV.

The chain uses TRBV30 and TRBJ2-7; 9 bases agree with TRBD1. The CDR3 sequence is 14 residues long. The J segment lost 6 bases and the V segment lost 3 bases, leaving 9 bases of the junction unmatched. Germline CDR1 and CDR2: GTSNPN and SVGIG (reference sequence). CDR3 bases: TGTGCCTGGAGACACCGGGACAGGGTAGGCGAGCAGTACTTC. Protein sequence: CAWRHRDRVGEQYF.

The chain combines TRBV5-4 with TRBJ2-7; 9 bases agree with TRBD1. Per germline, CDR1 SGHNT and CDR2 YYREEE (reference sequence). The CDR3 covers 14 residues. The trim removed 5 bases at V and 4 bases at J, leaving 7 bases unmatched. As DNA, the CDR3 is TGTGCCAGCAGTTTGCCGGGACAGGGTTACGAGCAGTACTTC. Amino acids: CASSLPGQGYEQYF.

CDR3 nucleotides: TGTGCCACCGGGACAGGGATGGACTATGGCTACACCTTC. As protein: CATGTGMDYGYTF. The chain recombines TRBV19 with TRBJ1-2, with TRBD1 identical over 9 bases. Germline V gene data show CDR1 as LNHDA and CDR2 as SQIVND (reference sequence). The CDR3 is 13 residues long. V was clipped by 10 bases and J by 3 bases; unmatched bases: 6.

This clone has more than one count but fewer than ten. J is TRBJ1-5 and V is TRBV18; 10 bases line up with TRBD1. CDR3 length: 16 amino acids. With V trimmed by 2 bases and J by 3 bases, 4 bases remained unmatched. Germline V gene sequence: CDR1 KGHSH, CDR2 LQKENI. CDR3 nucleotides: TGTGCCAGCTCACCAGGGACAGGGGATATCAATCAGCCCCAGCATTTT. This translates into CASSPGTGDINQPQHF.

This clone showed up just once. CDR3 coding DNA: TGTGCCAGCAGCTTAGATCTTTCACAGGGTAGCTCGTGGTCCTACGAGCAGTACTTC. Protein: CASSLDLSQGSSWSYEQYF. V and J are TRBV11-2 and TRBJ2-7, with D maybe TRBD1 (6 bases). Per germline, CDR1 SGHAT and CDR2 FQNNGV. This CDR3 comprises 19 residues. V lost 0 bases, J lost 1 base, and 22 bases lay in between.

As DNA, the CDR3 is TGTGCCAGCAGCAGGACAGGGGGTAACAATGAGCAGTTCTTC. It is translated as CASSRTGGNNEQFF. This chain links TRBV5-6 with TRBJ2-1, with 10 bases aligning to TRBD1. With 4 bases clipped from V and 5 bases from J, the junction kept 3 bases outside the gene matches. CDR1 and CDR2 (germline): SGHDT, YYEEEE. This CDR3 contains 14 residues.

This sequence joins TRBV4-1 and TRBJ1-5; D remains unclear. Germline CDR1 and CDR2: MGHRA and YSYEKL. The CDR3 is made up of 13 amino acids. V lost 4 bases and J lost 4, with 8 bases in between. CDR3 sequence (DNA): TGCGCCAGCAGCCCTGGAGTTAATCAGCCCCAGCATTTT. Translation gives CASSPGVNQPQHF.

This chain connects TRBV18 to TRBJ1-2; possibly TRBD1 for D (5 bases). CDR3 length: 14 residues. The V and J ends lost 4 bases and 3 bases respectively, with 12 bases between them. The germline CDR1 and CDR2 sequences are KGHSH and LQKENI. The CDR3 sequence: CASSRTREDYGYTF. CDR3 DNA sequence: TGTGCCAGCTCACGAACCAGGGAGGACTATGGCTACACCTTC.

V and J are TRBV6-5 and TRBJ1-6, with TRBD1 identical over 7 bases. Germline values: CDR1 MNHEY, CDR2 SVGAGI. The CDR3 loop spans 13 amino acids. Losses at the gene ends were 7 bases for V and 7 bases for J; bases not matched to a gene: 4. The CDR3 region has the DNA TGTGCCAGCACAGGGGGTAGGAATTCACCCCTCCACTTT. As protein: CASTGGRNSPLHF.

The chain is built from TRBV6-1 and TRBJ1-1; the match to TRBD1 covers 7 bases. CDR1 is MNHNS and CDR2 is SASEGT in the germline V gene. The CDR3 runs to 13 residues. Trimming took 3 bases from V and 7 from J; bases not matched to a gene: 5. CDR3 amino acids: CASSDIRQGEAFF. The CDR3 nucleotides read TGTGCCAGCAGTGACATTAGACAGGGTGAAGCTTTCTTT.